These 4 T cell receptor beta chains came from one sample sequenced in a study of blood T cell repertoires in COVID-19 (dated by TCRdb to 2019 to 2021). The library was generated by the immunoSEQ multiplex PCR assay. In its TCRdb copy, this immuneACCESS table keeps in-frame sequences only and misses some clones. Where compared with another copy, unresolved V genes explain less than half of these, and the others have no known cause. This sample comprises approximately 160,000 clones, roughly nine tenths of them detected only once. Jointly, the top ten make up 15% to 20% of the sample. Specimen: peripheral blood. Source of these receptors: a man in his 60s with active or convalescent COVID-19.

This clone has a single count. This rearrangement joins TRBV14 to TRBJ2-1, with a tentative D call TRBD2 (6 bases). The germline V and J ends were trimmed by 4 bases and 7 bases, with 11 bases remaining between them. Looked up from germline, CDR1 is SGHDN and CDR2 is FVKESK. The CDR3 covers 13 residues. The CDR3 region is CASSPGTHNEQFF. The CDR3 nucleotides read TGTGCCAGCAGCCCCGGGACTCATAATGAGCAGTTCTTC.

This chain links TRBV5-6 with TRBJ1-5; TRBD1 is a possible D gene (6 bases). CDR3 length: 14 residues. V lost 2 bases and J 1 base, leaving 7 bases between the germline ends. The germline V gene encodes CDR1 SGHDT and CDR2 YYEEEE. CDR3 sequence (DNA): TGTGCCAGCAGCTTAAGGGGGAGCAATCAGCCCCAGCATTTT. It specifies CASSLRGSNQPQHF.

V usage is TRBV29-1 and J usage is TRBJ1-2, with 11 bases fitting TRBD1. Looked up from germline, CDR1 is SQVTM and CDR2 is ANQGSEA. The CDR3 sequence is 14 residues long. V shed 6 bases, J shed 8 bases, and the junction held 11 bases outside the gene matches. DNA for the CDR3: TGCAGCGTCGGTAGGACAGGGGGCGTTTTAGGCTACACCTTC. It codes for CSVGRTGGVLGYTF. Together with reference TRBV29-1 and TRBJ1-2, the CDR3 gives the full variable domain: SAVISQKPSRDICQRGTSLTIQCQVDSQVTMMFWYRQQPGQSLTLIATANQGSEATYESGFVIDKFPISRPNLTFSTLTVSNMSPEDSSIYLCSVGRTGGVLGYTFGSGTRLTVV.

The chain has TRBV18 and TRBJ2-5; D unclear. V was pared by 2 bases and J by 5 bases, with 6 bases between. The length of the CDR3 is 12 residues. CDR1 is KGHSH, CDR2 LQKENI, per germline. The CDR3 DNA follows: TGTGCCAGCTCACCAGAGGAGGAGACCCAGTACTTC. Translating it yields CASSPEEETQYF.